The text below deals with one T cell receptor (beta chain). Its antigen is still unknown. Nothing much larger sits one base from this clone, and base qualities are not available. The immunoSEQ Assay, a bias-controlled multiplex PCR, was used to amplify TCRbeta CDR3 regions from genomic DNA. On the study's bioinformatics: The number of nucleated cells in each sample was estimated from the amplification of reference gene primers within the assay. To quantify the absolute abundance of each unique TCRbeta CDR3 rearrangement, sequence reads were collapsed and filtered. For each sample, productive Simpson clonality was calculated as the square root of Simpson's diversity index across productive rearrangements. As stored in TCRdb, this immuneACCESS dataset retains in-frame rearrangements with V and J assigned. A fraction of the clones does not appear; measured against another copy, unresolved V genes explain less than half of the discrepancy, and the remainder lacks a known reason. The V and J calls and the clone size are those of that table, but D and trimming were determined from the DNA. The sample contains 72,000 or so clones, roughly 91% of them found a single time. Roughly 1.5% of the sample comes from the top ten.

Its CDR3 holds 13 amino acids, cysteine through phenylalanine. Only the CDR3 portion is preserved as DNA: 39 bases, with reading frame beginning at the first base. Trimming at the junction amounts to 3 bases on V and 9 bases on J, and the germline ends lie 9 bases apart. The germline V gene (reference sequence) gives CDR1 as MNHEY and CDR2 as SMNVEV. The data were taken from a study of blood T cell repertoires in COVID-19 (dated by TCRdb to the early 2020s). General notes on the study: The collaborator samples originated in the United States, Italy and Spain and spanned the acute and convalescent phases of COVID-19. A freely available public database, intended as a resource for researchers studying the immune response to SARS-CoV-2, is where the repertoires were released. Sample metadata almost always included a de-identified subject ID, COVID-19 status, age in years and sex. Where available, HLA class I and class II types were taken from metadata supplied by the sample provider and were not determined by assay-based typing. The dataset comprised deeply sampled blood TCRbeta repertoires from subjects exposed to, actively infected with, or recovered from COVID-19. Samples came from the ongoing ImmuneRACE study (first 160 participants) plus 1,254 subjects from 6 global collaborators. The prospective study material was composed of cDNA or gDNA derived from T cells, B-cell-depleted T cells, or PBMCs.

Collaborating institutions collected whole blood in K2EDTA tubes following their own protocols. For TCRbeta analysis, collaborators shipped samples in one of three forms: frozen whole blood, isolated PBMCs, or DNA extracted from either of those sample types. Broader findings and caveats from the paper: The amount of clinical and demographic metadata varied by source and participant and was provided uncurated.

The V and J segments used are TRBV27 and TRBJ1-6, with an unclear D gene assignment. Sequences were obtained from peripheral blood. The clonotype originates from a man between 60 and 75 years old with acute or convalescent COVID-19. The CDR3 here reads CASSFGEPSPLHF. Read as DNA, the sequence is TGTGCCAGCAGTTTCGGAGAACCTTCACCCCTCCACTTT.